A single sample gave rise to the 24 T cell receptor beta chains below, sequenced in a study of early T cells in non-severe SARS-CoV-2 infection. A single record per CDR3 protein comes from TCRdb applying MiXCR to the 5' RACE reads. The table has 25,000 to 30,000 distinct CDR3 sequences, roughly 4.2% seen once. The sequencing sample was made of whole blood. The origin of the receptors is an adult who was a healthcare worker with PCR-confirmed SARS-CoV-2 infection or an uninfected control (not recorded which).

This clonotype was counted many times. The CDR3 loop reads CSARDHAFF. CDR3 nucleotide sequence: TGCAGTGCTAGAGATCATGCTTTCTTT. The rearrangement uses TRBV20-1 and TRBJ1-1, with unresolved D. This CDR3 spans 9 amino acids. V was clipped by 0 bases and J by 11 bases, with 4 bases between them. The germline V gene encodes CDR1 DFQATT and CDR2 SNEGSKA (reference sequence).

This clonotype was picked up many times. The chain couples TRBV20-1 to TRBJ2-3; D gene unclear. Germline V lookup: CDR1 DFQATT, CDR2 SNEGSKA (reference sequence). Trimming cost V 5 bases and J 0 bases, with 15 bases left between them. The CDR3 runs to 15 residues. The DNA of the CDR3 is TGCAGTGCTCATGTGCACAGTACTAGCACAGATACGCAGTATTTT. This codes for CSAHVHSTSTDTQYF.

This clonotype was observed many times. CDR3 in amino acids: CASSKGQGPLNTEAFF. The DNA of the CDR3 is TGTGCCAGCAGTAAAGGACAGGGCCCCTTGAACACTGAAGCTTTCTTT. The chain joins TRBV6-5 to TRBJ1-1, with 8 bases that match TRBD1. V dropped 5 bases and J dropped 0; count of bases not matched to a gene: 8. Germline V gives CDR1 MNHEY, CDR2 SVGAGI. The CDR3 loop spans 16 amino acids.

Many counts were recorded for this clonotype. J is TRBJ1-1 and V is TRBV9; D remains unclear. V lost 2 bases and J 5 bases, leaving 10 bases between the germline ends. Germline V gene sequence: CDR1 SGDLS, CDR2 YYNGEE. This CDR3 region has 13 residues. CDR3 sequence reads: CASSVKELTEAFF. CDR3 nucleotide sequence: TGTGCCAGCAGCGTGAAGGAGCTAACTGAAGCTTTCTTT.

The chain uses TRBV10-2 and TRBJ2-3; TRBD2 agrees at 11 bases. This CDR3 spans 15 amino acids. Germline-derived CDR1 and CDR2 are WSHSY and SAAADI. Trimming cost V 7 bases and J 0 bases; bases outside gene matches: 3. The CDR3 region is CASMGLAVSTDTQYF. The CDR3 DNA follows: TGCGCCAGCATGGGACTAGCGGTTAGCACAGATACGCAGTATTTT.

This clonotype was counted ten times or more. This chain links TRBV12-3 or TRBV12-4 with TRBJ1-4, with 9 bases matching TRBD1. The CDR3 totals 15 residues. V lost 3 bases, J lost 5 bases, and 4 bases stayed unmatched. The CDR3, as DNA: TGTGCCAGCAGTTTGACGGGACAGGGAAATGAAAAACTGTTTTTT. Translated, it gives CASSLTGQGNEKLFF.

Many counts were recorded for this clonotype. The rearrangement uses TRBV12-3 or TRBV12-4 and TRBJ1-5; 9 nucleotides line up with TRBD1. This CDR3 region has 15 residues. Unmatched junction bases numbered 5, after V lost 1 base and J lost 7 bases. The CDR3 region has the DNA TGTGCCAGCAGTTTAGGGACAGGGGTTGGGCAGCCCCAGCATTTT. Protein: CASSLGTGVGQPQHF.

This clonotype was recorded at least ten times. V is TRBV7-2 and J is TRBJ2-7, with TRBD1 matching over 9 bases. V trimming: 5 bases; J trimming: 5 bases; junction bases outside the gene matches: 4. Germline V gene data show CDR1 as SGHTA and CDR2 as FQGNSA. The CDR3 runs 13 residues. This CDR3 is CASSRDRENEQYF. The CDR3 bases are TGTGCCAGCAGCCGGGACAGGGAGAACGAGCAGTACTTC.

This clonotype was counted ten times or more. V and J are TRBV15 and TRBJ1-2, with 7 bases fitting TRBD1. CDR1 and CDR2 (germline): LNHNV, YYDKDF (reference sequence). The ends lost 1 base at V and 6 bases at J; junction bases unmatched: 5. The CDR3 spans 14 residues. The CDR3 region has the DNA TGTGCCACCAGCAGAGTGGGACAGTACGATGGCTACACCTTC. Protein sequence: CATSRVGQYDGYTF. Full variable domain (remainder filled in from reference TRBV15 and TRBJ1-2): DAMVIQNPRYQVTQFGKPVTLSCSQTLNHNVMYWYQQKSSQAPKLLFHYYDKDFNNEADTPDNFQSRRPNTSFCFLDIRSPGLGDTAMYLCATSRVGQYDGYTFGSGTRLTVV.

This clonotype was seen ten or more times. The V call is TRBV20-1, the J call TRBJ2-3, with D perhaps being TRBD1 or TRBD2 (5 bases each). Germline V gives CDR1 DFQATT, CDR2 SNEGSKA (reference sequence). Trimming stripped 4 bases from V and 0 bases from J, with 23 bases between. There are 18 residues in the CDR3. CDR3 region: CSAKGWKTRGSSTDTQYF. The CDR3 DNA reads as TGCAGTGCTAAGGGCTGGAAAACACGGGGCTCGAGCACAGATACGCAGTATTTT.

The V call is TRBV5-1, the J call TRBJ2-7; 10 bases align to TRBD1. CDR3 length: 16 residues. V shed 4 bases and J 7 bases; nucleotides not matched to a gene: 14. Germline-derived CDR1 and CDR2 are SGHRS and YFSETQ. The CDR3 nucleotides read TGCGCCAGCAGCCTCCCCTCTGGGACAGGGGTAGATGAGCAGTACTTC. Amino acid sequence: CASSLPSGTGVDEQYF.

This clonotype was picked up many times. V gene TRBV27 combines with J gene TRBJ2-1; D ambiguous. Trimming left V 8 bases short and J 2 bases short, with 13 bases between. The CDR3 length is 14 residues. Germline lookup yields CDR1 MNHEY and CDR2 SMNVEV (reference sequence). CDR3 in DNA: TGTGCCAGCGGTACAGAAGGCACCTACAATGAGCAGTTCTTC. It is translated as CASGTEGTYNEQFF.

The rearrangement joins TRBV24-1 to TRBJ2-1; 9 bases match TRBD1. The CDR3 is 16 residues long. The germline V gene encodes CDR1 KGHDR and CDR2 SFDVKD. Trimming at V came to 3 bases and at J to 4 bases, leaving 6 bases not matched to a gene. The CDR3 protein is CATSDTDRGTYNEQFF. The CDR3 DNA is TGTGCCACCAGTGATACCGACAGGGGGACTTACAATGAGCAGTTCTTC.

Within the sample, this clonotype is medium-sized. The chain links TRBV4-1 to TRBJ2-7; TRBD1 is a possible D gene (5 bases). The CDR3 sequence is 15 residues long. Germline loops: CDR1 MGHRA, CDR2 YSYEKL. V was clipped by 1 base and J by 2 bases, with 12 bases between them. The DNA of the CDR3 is TGCGCCAGCAGCCAAGCCCAGGGTACCCCCTACGAGCAGTACTTC. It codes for CASSQAQGTPYEQYF.

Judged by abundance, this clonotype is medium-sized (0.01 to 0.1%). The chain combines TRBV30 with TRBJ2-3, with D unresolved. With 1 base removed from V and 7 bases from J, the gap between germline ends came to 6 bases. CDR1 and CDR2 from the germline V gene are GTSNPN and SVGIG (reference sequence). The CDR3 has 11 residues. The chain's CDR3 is CAWSASHTQYF. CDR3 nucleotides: TGTGCCTGGAGTGCCTCCCATACGCAGTATTTT.

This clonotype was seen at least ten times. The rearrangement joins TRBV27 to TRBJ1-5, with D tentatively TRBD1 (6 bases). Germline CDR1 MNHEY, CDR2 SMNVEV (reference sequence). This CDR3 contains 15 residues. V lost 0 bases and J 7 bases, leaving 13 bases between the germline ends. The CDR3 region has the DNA TGTGCCAGCAGTTTATCGAGGGGGTTGGGACAGCCCCAGCATTTT. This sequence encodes CASSLSRGLGQPQHF.

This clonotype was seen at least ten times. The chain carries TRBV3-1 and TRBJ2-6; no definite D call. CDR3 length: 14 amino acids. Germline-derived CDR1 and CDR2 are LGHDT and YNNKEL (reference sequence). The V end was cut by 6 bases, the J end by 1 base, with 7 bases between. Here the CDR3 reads CASSPLSGANVLTF. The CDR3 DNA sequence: TGTGCCAGCAGTCCTCTTTCTGGGGCCAACGTCCTGACTTTC.

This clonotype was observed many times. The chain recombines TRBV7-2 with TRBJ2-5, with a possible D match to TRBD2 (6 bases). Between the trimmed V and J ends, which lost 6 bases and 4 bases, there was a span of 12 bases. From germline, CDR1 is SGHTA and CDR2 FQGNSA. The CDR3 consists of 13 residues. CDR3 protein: CASSSGPGETQYF. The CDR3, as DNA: TGTGCCAGCAGTAGCGGACCGGGAGAGACCCAGTACTTC.

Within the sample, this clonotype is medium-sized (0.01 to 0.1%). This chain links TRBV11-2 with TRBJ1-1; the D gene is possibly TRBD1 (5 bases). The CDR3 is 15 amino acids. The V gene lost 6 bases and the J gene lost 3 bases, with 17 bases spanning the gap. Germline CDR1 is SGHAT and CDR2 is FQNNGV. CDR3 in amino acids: CASRTLQERDTEAFF. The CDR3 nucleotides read TGTGCCAGCAGAACCCTACAGGAGAGGGACACTGAAGCTTTCTTT. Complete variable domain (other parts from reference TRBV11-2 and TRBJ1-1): EAGVAQSPRYKIIEKRQSVAFWCNPISGHATLYWYQQILGQGPKLLIQFQNNGVVDDSQLPKDRFSAERLKGVDSTLKIQPAKLEDSAVYLCASRTLQERDTEAFFGQGTRLTVV.

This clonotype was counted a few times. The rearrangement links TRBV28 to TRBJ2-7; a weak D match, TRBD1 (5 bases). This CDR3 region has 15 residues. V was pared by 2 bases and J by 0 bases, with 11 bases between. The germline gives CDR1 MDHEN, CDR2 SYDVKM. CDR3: CASSLTQGLSYEQYF. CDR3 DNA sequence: TGTGCCAGCAGTTTAACCCAGGGCCTCTCCTACGAGCAGTACTTC.

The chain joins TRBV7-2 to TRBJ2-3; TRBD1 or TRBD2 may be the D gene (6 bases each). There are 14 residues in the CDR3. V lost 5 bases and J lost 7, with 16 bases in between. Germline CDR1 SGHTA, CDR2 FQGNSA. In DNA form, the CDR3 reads TGTGCCAGCAGCGGAAGAGGAGGGGGAAATACGCAGTATTTT. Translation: CASSGRGGGNTQYF.

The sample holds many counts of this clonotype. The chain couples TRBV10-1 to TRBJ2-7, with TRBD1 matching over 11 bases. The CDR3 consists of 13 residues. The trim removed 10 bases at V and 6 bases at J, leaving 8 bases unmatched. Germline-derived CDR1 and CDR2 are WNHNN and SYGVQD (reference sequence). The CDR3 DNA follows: TGCGCCACTACTCCCGGGACAGGGGGCGAGCAGTACTTC. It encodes CATTPGTGGEQYF.

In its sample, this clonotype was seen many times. This chain's CDR3 is CASSVGPRQETQYF. CDR3 nucleotides: TGTGCCAGCAGCGTAGGGCCCAGGCAAGAGACCCAGTACTTC. The chain uses TRBV9 and TRBJ2-5; D call uncertain. Trimming stripped 0 bases from V and 2 bases from J, with 8 bases between. The germline V gene encodes CDR1 SGDLS and CDR2 YYNGEE. The CDR3 is made up of 14 amino acids.

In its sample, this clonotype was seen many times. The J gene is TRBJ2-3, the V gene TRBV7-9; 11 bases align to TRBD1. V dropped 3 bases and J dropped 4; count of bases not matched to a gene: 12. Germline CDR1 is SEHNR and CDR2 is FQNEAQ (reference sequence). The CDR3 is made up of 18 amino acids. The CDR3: CASSFFVGGDRGSDTQYF. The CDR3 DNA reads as TGTGCCAGCAGCTTTTTCGTCGGAGGGGACAGGGGGTCAGATACGCAGTATTTT.